Given below is one T cell receptor (beta chain) in context. It has no known antigen specificity. Base qualities were left out, and no much larger clone turns up one base away. The record originates from a study of cytomegalovirus exposure and HLA in healthy donors (TCRdb year 2017). A note on the overall study: An earlier analysis of several hundred of the donors reported 250 to 350 Gb of sequence data and 95 million to 130 million unique TCR beta sequences obtained from approximately 180 million T cells. Roughly 300 gigabases of sequencing data and some 85 million unique TCR sequences were included in an early release covering several hundred HLA-typed donors. Of the 300 to 500 genotyped donors, more than 75% were placed in the genetic ancestry cluster associated with self-reported Caucasian donors. The study aimed to test whether cataloging public T cell receptors could reveal signatures of past pathogen exposure. The study profiled the T cell repertoires of under 850 subjects by immunosequencing and related them to cytomegalovirus serostatus. Besides the first cohort of 500 to 700 subjects, a separate validation cohort made up of over a hundred different subjects was used. The study combined high-throughput TCR immunosequencing, statistical association of individual TCRs with disease status, and machine learning to predict cytomegalovirus infection status. A later analysis re-examined previously published TCR beta repertoires from about 670 donors and added high-resolution HLA genotyping to investigate patterns of TCR occurrence. Rather than drawing on any new phenotypic data, the later analysis identified candidate immune exposures from TCR beta sequences and the way those sequences occurred across donors. An earlier analysis of around 580 of the donors used high-throughput TCR beta sequencing to judge whether each TCR beta V gene segment behaved as functional or pseudogenic. Donor age, sex, ethnicity and CMV serostatus were compiled together with the repertoire data. A later genetic analysis used genome-wide SNP genotypes for about three fifths of the 666 donors, treating that subset as a discovery cohort. All discovery cohort repertoires had been generated using a single sequencing platform. HLA typing covered class I and class II loci at four-digit resolution. The number of donors typed differed by locus, with 629-630 for A, B, C, DRB1 and DQB1, around 560 for DQA1, 600 to 610 for DPA1, and around 450 for DPB1. Four to six DR-DQ haplotypes were handled as single units for association and clustering, since linkage in the cohort was strong. Among about 400 genotyped donors of the cohort, an average of approximately 240,000 unique TCR beta nucleotide sequences was sequenced per donor, of which roughly 18% were non-productive. Broad study findings and their caveats: In vitro tests confirmed that three of the cytomegalovirus-associated TCR beta chains recognize cytomegalovirus antigens. Because the 87-base-pair reads could not distinguish some IMGT-functional V segments, including TRBV6-2 and TRBV6-3, those segments were excluded. Because counts were too low, 15 to 20 rarely observed V segments, including chromosome 9 orphons, were excluded from the earlier analysis of around 590 of the donors. Because HLA typing was missing for some donors at each locus, association tests included only the typed subset. A total of fewer than 200 TCR beta chains were listed by the study as associated with cytomegalovirus. Specific HLA alleles were associated with 15,000 to 20,000 TCR beta sequences at a false discovery rate of 0.05 in a later analysis. In a later analysis, TCR association rates were found to vary across HLA loci, with the most associated TCRs seen for DRB1 alleles and the fewest for HLA-C alleles. In an earlier analysis of some 550 of the donors, most TCR beta V segments were observed in productive rearrangements about 87% or about 30% of the time, broadly matching IMGT annotations. The only immune exposure information available for the cohort was CMV serostatus. A cluster of highly shared sequence variants was judged likely to be a technical artifact of the sequencing pipeline. In a later analysis, HLA-associated TCR beta chains were found to be more clonally expanded and to have lower generation probabilities than equally common non-associated chains. In this cohort, only TCR beta chains were sequenced, and detectable features were limited by the absence of alpha or paired-chain data. In both the original and validation cohorts, the classifier was reported to diagnose cytomegalovirus status with high specificity and sensitivity. In a later genetic analysis, a missense DCLRE1C variant was associated with V-gene and J-gene trimming of TCR beta chains, and the association was replicated in an independent cohort. Strong co-occurrence of HLA alleles, especially DR and DQ, made assigning TCR associations to individual alleles difficult. A later genetic analysis reported fewer N-insertions in productive TCRs among donors in an Asian-associated ancestry cluster than the roughly 670-donor mean. The authors suggested that the approach could potentially be extended to other disease states and immunological phenotypes. A later analysis found that most CMV-associated TCR beta chains appeared HLA-restricted, with HLA associations seemingly driven largely by CMV exposure. Correlated functional status among segregating V segments might reflect linkage disequilibrium, but an unknown experimental factor could not be ruled out. A further reported finding was that TCR beta sequences accurately predicted the HLA-A and HLA-B alleles for most subjects in the first cohort. Sequencing depth was assumed to be roughly uniform across donors in the presence/absence analyses, though that assumption may not hold. Across donors, most TCR sequences were observed very rarely, whereas some public TCRs were present in many individuals. A later analysis reported that several top co-occurrence clusters appeared linked to parvovirus B19, influenza, CMV and Epstein-Barr virus.

From its cysteine to its phenylalanine, the CDR3 spans 16 amino acids. Only the CDR3 DNA stays, 48 bases, in frame from base 1. The germline V gene sets CDR1 to MDHEN and CDR2 to SYDVKM. V sheds 3 bases and J sheds 6 bases, leaving 18 bases between their ends. The cohort was made up of approximately 700 healthy bone marrow donors. At the time of sampling, every cohort member was nominally healthy, though immune exposures that went unrecorded were likely present. The donor tested CMV seropositive and was one of the 289 seropositive cohort members. Every donor gave a peripheral blood sample, and the peripheral blood mononuclear cells from that sample were used for TCR beta sequencing. Genomic DNA was extracted from the blood cell samples with the Qiagen DNeasy Blood Extraction Kit. Libraries came from the immunoSEQ multiplex PCR assay. For the multiplex PCR, a mixture combining 60 forward primers for TCR Vbeta segments and 13 reverse primers for TCR Jbeta segments was used. Amplification of the CDR3 region of rearranged TCR beta genes was performed with a multiplex PCR assay on genomic DNA. The amplified TCR beta libraries were sequenced on the Illumina HiSeq System as 87-base-pair reads. The study's own analysis went as follows. In a later analysis, 77 million or so unique TCR beta chains were counted across the 500 to 850 repertoires, and around 11 million of these chains were shared by at least two donors. To remove PCR and sequencing errors, raw reads were error-corrected and collapsed into unique sequences using a nearest-neighbor algorithm that merged closely related sequences. CDR3 sequences were aligned to IMGT reference sequences to assign V, D and J gene segments. For a sequence to be retained, a match of at least six nucleotides to both a V gene segment and a J gene segment was required. Rearrangements were called productive when the CDR3 lacked stop codons and stayed in frame with V and J; all others were non-productive. Following IMGT convention, CDR3 was defined as the stretch from the second conserved V-encoded cysteine to the conserved J-encoded phenylalanine. In an earlier analysis of around 600 of the donors, sequences lacking an unambiguous match to a single V gene segment were excluded. An earlier analysis of 500 to 700 of the donors classified V segments as functional when productive rearrangements were above 56.7% and as segregating when the standard deviation between donors was above 5%. A statistical classification framework was built for diagnosing cytomegalovirus status from the catalog of TCR beta chain sequences. A later analysis assigned V and J genes by comparing TCR nucleotide sequences with IMGT/GENE-DB human TR gene sequences. A later analysis assigned CDR3 sequences and most-parsimonious VDJ recombination scenarios with the TCRdist pipeline. In a later analysis, each TCR beta chain was defined by its CDR3 amino acid sequence together with its V-gene family, and reads without a unique V-gene family were excluded. As a way to deal with suspected cross-contamination and a sequencing artifact, a later analysis dropped roughly 600 nucleotide sequences that were highly shared and had low generation probability. A later analysis calculated a clonal expansion index for each public chain from normalized within-repertoire ranks of inferred template counts. In a later analysis, generation probabilities were computed using a VDJ recombination model fitted to out-of-frame rearrangements, and the results were checked against IGoR. In a later analysis, hypergeometric tests were used to score TCR-TCR, TCR-HLA and TCR-CMV co-occurrence, with a repertoire-size bias correction applied to TCR pairs. To estimate false discovery rates, a later analysis permuted the HLA or CMV assignments 20 times. In a later analysis, co-occurring TCRs were grouped with DBSCAN, and TCRdist sequence similarity was added when clustering was performed within HLA-allele-positive subsets. For co-occurrence clustering, repertoires with fewer than 30,000 or more than 120,000 public chains were excluded, along with four or five repertoires with anomalous nucleotide sharing. Sourced from immuneACCESS, this table was stored by TCRdb with only in-frame sequences that have V and J called. A share of the clones is absent; for the studies checked, an unresolved V gene accounts for under half, and the remainder has no known explanation. That table supplies the V and J calls and clone size; D and trimming were determined from the DNA. Within this sample are about 180,000 clones, with around 80% of them counted one time only. The ten largest clonotypes hold more than 0.95% of the sample.

The sequence was collected from a girl aged 2 to 10 in good health and CMV-seropositive. The sequencing input was PBMCs. This sequence uses TRBV28 and TRBJ2-1; the best D guess is TRBD2, with 5 bases matching. The CDR3 protein: CASSLLASVRGNEQFF. The DNA sequence is given as TGTGCCAGCAGTTTGCTAGCCTCGGTACGGGGCAATGAGCAGTTCTTC. The CDR3 plus the reference TRBV28 and TRBJ2-1 genes for the other parts give the full variable domain: DVKVTQSSRYLVKRTGEKVFLECVQDMDHENMFWYRQDPGLGLRLIYFSYDVKMKEKGDIPEGYSVSREKKERFSLILESASTNQTSMYLCASSLLASVRGNEQFFGPGTRLTVL.